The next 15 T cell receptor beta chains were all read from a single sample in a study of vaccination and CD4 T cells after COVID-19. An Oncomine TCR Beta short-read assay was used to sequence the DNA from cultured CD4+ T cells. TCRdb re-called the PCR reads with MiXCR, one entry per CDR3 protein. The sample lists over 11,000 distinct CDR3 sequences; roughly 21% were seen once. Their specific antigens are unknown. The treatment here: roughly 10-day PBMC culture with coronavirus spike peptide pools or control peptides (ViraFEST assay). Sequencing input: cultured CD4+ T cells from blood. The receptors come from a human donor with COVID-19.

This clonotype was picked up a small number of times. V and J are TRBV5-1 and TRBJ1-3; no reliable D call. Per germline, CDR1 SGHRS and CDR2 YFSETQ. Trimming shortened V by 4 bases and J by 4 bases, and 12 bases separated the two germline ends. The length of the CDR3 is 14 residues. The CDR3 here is CASSKTGQGNTIYF. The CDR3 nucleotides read TGCGCCAGCAGCAAAACGGGCCAAGGAAACACCATATATTTT.

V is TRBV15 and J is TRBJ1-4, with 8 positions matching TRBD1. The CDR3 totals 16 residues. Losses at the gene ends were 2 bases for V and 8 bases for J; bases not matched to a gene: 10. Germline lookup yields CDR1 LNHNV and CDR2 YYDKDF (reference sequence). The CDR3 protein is CATSRSQGAVREKLFF. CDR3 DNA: TGTGCCACCAGCAGATCCCAGGGGGCGGTAAGGGAAAAACTGTTTTTT.

The CDR3 coding sequence is TGTGCCAGCAGCTTTTCACGTCCAAACGAGCAGTACTTC. Residues: CASSFSRPNEQYF. The chain carries TRBV7-6 and TRBJ2-7; D unclear. The germline V gene encodes CDR1 SGHVS and CDR2 FNYEAQ. The CDR3 length is 13 residues. V lost 3 bases, J lost 5 bases, and 11 bases lay in between.

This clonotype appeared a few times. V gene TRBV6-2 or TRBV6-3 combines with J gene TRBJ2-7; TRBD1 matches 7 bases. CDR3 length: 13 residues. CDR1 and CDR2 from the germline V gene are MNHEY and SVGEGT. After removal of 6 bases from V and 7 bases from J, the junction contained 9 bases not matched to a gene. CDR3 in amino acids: CASSPDRAREQYF. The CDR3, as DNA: TGTGCCAGCAGCCCCGACAGGGCGAGGGAGCAGTACTTC.

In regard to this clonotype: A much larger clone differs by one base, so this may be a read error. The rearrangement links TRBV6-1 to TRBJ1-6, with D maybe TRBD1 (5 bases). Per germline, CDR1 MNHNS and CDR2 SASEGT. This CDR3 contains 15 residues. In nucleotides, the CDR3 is TGTGCCAGCAGAGAAGTCGGGGCACCCAAATCACCCCTCCACTTT. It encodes CASREVGAPKSPLHF.

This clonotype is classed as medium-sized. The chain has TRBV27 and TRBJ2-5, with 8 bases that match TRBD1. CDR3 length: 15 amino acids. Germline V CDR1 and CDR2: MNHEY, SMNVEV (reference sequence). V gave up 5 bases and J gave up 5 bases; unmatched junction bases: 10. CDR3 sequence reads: CASSAGQGFGETQYF. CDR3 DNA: TGTGCCAGCAGTGCCGGACAGGGTTTCGGGGAGACCCAGTACTTC.

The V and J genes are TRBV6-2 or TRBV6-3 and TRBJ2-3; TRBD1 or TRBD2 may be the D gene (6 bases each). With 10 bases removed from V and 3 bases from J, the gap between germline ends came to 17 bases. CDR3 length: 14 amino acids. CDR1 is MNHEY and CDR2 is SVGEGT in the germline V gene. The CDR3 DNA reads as TGTGCCACCCTCCGGGGGCTACTTACAGATACGCAGTATTTT. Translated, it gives CATLRGLLTDTQYF.

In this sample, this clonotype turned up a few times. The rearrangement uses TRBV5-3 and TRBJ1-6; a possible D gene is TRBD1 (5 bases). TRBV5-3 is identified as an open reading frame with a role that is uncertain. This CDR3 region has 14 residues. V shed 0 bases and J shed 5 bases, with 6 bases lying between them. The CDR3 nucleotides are TGTGCCAGAAGCTTGGGAGGGGATAATTCACCCCTCCACTTT. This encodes CARSLGGDNSPLHF.

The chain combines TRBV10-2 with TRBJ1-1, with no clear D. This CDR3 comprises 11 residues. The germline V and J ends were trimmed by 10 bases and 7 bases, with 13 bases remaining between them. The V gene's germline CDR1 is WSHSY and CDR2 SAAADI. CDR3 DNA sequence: TGCGCCACAACCGGGCTCGATGAAGCTTTCTTT. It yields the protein CATTGLDEAFF.

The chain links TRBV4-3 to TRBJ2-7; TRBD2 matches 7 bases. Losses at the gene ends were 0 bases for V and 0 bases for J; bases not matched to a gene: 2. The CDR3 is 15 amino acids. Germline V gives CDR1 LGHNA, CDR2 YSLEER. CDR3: CASSQDWGGSYEQYF. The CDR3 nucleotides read TGCGCCAGCAGCCAAGATTGGGGGGGCTCCTACGAGCAGTACTTC.

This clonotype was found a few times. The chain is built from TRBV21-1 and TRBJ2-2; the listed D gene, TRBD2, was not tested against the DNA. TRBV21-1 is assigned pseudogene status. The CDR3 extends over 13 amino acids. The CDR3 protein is CASRQQRDGELFF. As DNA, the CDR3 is TGTGCCAGCAGACAACAGCGGGACGGGGAGCTGTTTTTT.

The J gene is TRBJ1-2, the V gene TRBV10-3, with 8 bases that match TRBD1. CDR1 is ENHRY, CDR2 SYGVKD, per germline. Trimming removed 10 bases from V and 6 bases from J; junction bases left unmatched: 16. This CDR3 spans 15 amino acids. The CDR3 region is CATQRSRQGPHGYTF. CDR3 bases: TGTGCCACCCAACGATCCAGACAGGGGCCTCATGGCTACACCTTC.

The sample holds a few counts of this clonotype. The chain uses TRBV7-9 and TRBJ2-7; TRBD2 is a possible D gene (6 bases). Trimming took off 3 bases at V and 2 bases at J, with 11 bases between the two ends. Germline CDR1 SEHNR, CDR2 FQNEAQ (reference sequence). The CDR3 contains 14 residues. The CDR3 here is CASSFGGRTYEQYF. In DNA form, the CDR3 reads TGTGCCAGCAGCTTTGGAGGGAGAACCTACGAGCAGTACTTC.

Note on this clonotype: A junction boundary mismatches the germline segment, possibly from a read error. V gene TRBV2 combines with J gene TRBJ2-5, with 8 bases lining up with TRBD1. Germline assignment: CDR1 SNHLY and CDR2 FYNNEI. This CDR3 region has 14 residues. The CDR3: CASIMTGVLETQCF. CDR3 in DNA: TGTGCCAGCATTATGACAGGGGTCTTGGAGACCCAGTGCTTC. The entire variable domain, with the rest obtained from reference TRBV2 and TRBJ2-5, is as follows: EPEVTQTPSHQVTQMGQEVILRCVPISNHLYFYWYRQILGQKVEFLVSFYNNEISEKSEIFDDQFSVERPDGSNFTLKIRSTKLEDSAMYFCASIMTGVLETQCFGPGTRLLVL.

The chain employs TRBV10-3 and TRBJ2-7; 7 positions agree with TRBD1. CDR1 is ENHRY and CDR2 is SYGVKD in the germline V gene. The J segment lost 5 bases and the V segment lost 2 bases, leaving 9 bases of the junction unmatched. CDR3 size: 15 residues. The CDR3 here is CAISEQIGQVHEQYF. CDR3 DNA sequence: TGTGCCATCAGTGAGCAGATCGGACAGGTCCACGAGCAGTACTTC.